This T cell receptor (beta chain) was found in a study of post-analysis software for immune sequencing data (dated by TCRdb to the mid-2010s). Regarding the study in general: Recorded disease courses included relapsing-remitting, secondary progressive and progressive-relapsing multiple sclerosis, with some patients lacking subtype annotation. The multiple sclerosis patient repertoires were compared with more than 9 previously published healthy control repertoires from donors aged about 6 to 26 years. A subset of samples was prepared in parallel using single-end sample barcoding, then pooled and co-amplified after Illumina adapter ligation. Here is what the overall study found, with its caveats: Direct clustering with F measure showed strong co-clustering of samples prepared in the same batch, prompting a batch-effect correction. Patients showed significantly higher frequencies than controls for several TRBV segments, among them TRBV5-6, TRBV5-1 and TRBV20-1. Compared with controls, multiple sclerosis patients had significantly lower normalized Chao1 diversity, a finding suggesting substantial peripheral T-cell clonal expansion. The multiple sclerosis patient group was slightly younger than the control group.

Library construction relied on PCR. The reads were generated on an Illumina HiSeq 2500. To reduce PCR and sequencing biases, unique molecular identifiers were incorporated into the TCR beta cDNA libraries. Per 1 to 10 million input T cells, roughly 0.5 million cDNA molecules were obtained, such that each molecule approximated one T cell. The same protocol used for the earlier healthy control dataset was applied to prepare and sequence the patient libraries. Samples belonging to the same batch were prepared together, multiplexed and sequenced on a shared HiSeq lane. The authors processed their data as follows. Raw barcoded reads were processed with MIGEC, and single-read molecular identifier groups were discarded before consensus assembly and CDR3 extraction. Clonotype tables were post-analysed with VDJtools, and diversity was normalized by down-sampling all datasets to the smallest sample size. In repertoire overlap clustering, CDR3 amino acid sequences, but not nucleotide sequences, were matched to correct batch-related cross-sample contamination. TCRdb's own reprocessing of the public reads used fastp at Q25 and MiXCR and kept productive beta chains. Entries are consolidated by CDR3 protein sequence, retaining the most common genes and DNA. The V and J calls, along with clone size, are taken from TCRdb and not from the paper's own processing. The sample table lists hundreds of thousands of distinct CDR3 sequences, 53% of them with a count of one. The leading ten clones occupy around 4.5% of the sample.

Reading the germline V gene gives CDR1 SGHAT and CDR2 FQNNGV. Spanning cysteine to phenylalanine, the CDR3 consists of 14 amino acids. Only the CDR3 portion is preserved as DNA: 42 bases, with reading frame beginning at the first base. V is shortened by 5 bases, J by 1 base, and the region joining them spans 12 bases. To demonstrate the VDJtools post-analysis software, the study profiled TCR beta repertoires from the peripheral blood of about a dozen young patients with multiple sclerosis. The multiple sclerosis patients were children and adolescents ranging in age from 6 to 15 years. The sample holds a few counts of this clonotype. This receptor's antigen is unknown. No quality values exist for individual bases; no much larger clone is one base distant.

The V and J segments used are TRBV11-2 and TRBJ2-7; the best D guess is TRBD2, with 5 bases matching. The sequence was collected from a girl aged 5-17 years with multiple sclerosis. Sequenced material: blood. The CDR3: CASSVRVRSYEQYF. Here is the DNA: TGTGCCAGCAGCGTGAGGGTTCGATCCTACGAGCAGTACTTC.